The entry below describes one T cell receptor (beta chain). The data were taken from a study of T cells in Graves' hyperthyroidism and ophthalmopathy. Amplification yielded TCR beta CDR3 regions, with RNA transcripts as the source. An initial round of RT-PCR targeting the TCR CDR3 relied on the HTBI primer set. TCRdb reprocessed the multiplex PCR reads via MiXCR and lists one record per CDR3 protein. The sample records around 610,000 distinct CDR3 sequences, approximately 15% being singletons. V dropped 1 base and J dropped 6 bases, with 10 bases sitting between them. CDR3 length: 14 amino acids. The V gene's germline CDR1 is SGHVS and CDR2 FQNEAQ.

Sequencing used blood. This chain links TRBV7-8 with TRBJ1-5; D unclear. The sequence was obtained from a woman in her thirties or forties with Graves' ophthalmopathy. CDR3 loop: CASSLEAGLQPQHF. The CDR3 nucleotides read TGTGCCAGCAGCTTAGAGGCAGGTCTTCAGCCCCAGCATTTT.